These 21 T cell receptor beta chains came from one sample sequenced in a study of control samples from healthy donors and cancer patients. Only in-frame clones appear in the TCRdb table, and some are missing; sequencing was by immunoSEQ multiplex PCR. Here the sample spans 110,000 to 150,000 clones, 85% to 95% being singletons. Material: PBMCs. Receptor source: a man between 60 and 70 years old with colorectal cancer.

The V gene is TRBV5-1, the J gene TRBJ2-5; D not certain. With 0 bases removed from V and 2 bases from J, the gap between germline ends came to 11 bases. Germline lookup yields CDR1 SGHRS and CDR2 YFSETQ. This CDR3 is built from 15 residues. The chain's CDR3 is CASSLVATSQETQYF. CDR3 sequence (DNA): TGCGCCAGCAGCTTGGTGGCCACGTCTCAAGAGACCCAGTACTTC.

The J gene is TRBJ1-1, the V gene TRBV4-3; a possible D gene is TRBD1 (6 bases). V lost 3 bases and J lost 4, with 12 bases in between. Germline V gives CDR1 LGHNA, CDR2 YSLEER. The CDR3 contains 14 residues. The chain's CDR3 is CASSQLQGTTEAFF. The CDR3 DNA reads as TGCGCCAGCAGCCAGCTACAGGGAACCACTGAAGCTTTCTTT.

This clone occurred once. The chain carries TRBV6-1 and TRBJ1-4, with 8 bases fitting TRBD1. This CDR3 is 14 amino acids long. Trimming at V came to 8 bases and at J to 2 bases, leaving 4 bases not matched to a gene. Germline CDR1 MNHNS, CDR2 SASEGT. The CDR3 coding sequence is TGTGCCAGCGGCCGGACAGGGACTAATGAAAAACTGTTTTTT. It translates to CASGRTGTNEKLFF.

The chain employs TRBV19 and TRBJ1-1, with TRBD1 as a possible D gene (5 bases). Trimming removed 6 bases from V and 7 bases from J, with 24 bases in between. The CDR3 consists of 16 residues. The germline V gene has CDR1 LNHDA and CDR2 SQIVND (reference sequence). CDR3 coding DNA: TGTGCCAGTAGCACCCCCGGAGCGGGGATTGGGGGTGAAGCTTTCTTT. Its protein product is CASSTPGAGIGGEAFF.

The chain has TRBV5-1 and TRBJ2-5; no clear D. Between the trimmed V and J ends, which lost 1 base and 4 bases, there was a span of 5 bases. CDR1 and CDR2 (germline): SGHRS, YFSETQ. The CDR3 has 12 residues. This chain's CDR3 is CASSLPGETQYF. The CDR3 bases are TGCGCCAGCAGCTTGCCAGGAGAGACCCAGTACTTC. Variable domain in full (rest from reference TRBV5-1 and TRBJ2-5): KAGVTQTPRYLIKTRGQQVTLSCSPISGHRSVSWYQQTPGQGLQFLFEYFSETQRNKGNFPGRFSGRQFSNSRSEMNVSTLELGDSALYLCASSLPGETQYFGPGTRLLVL.

V usage is TRBV5-8 and J usage is TRBJ2-5; TRBD2 aligns across 8 bases. V was pared by 3 bases and J by 5 bases, with 9 bases of the junction left unmatched. This CDR3 spans 15 amino acids. Germline CDR1 and CDR2: SGHTS and YDEGEE. The CDR3 sequence: CASSSSGGPWETQYF. CDR3 DNA: TGTGCCAGCAGCTCCTCGGGGGGGCCGTGGGAGACCCAGTACTTC.

The J gene is TRBJ2-2, the V gene TRBV9, with D hard to call. The CDR3 totals 15 residues. Trimming left V 0 bases short and J 1 base short, with 7 bases between. CDR1 is SGDLS, CDR2 YYNGEE, per germline. The CDR3 DNA follows: TGTGCCAGCAGCGTAGGGTCCGGGAACACCGGGGAGCTGTTTTTT. Residues: CASSVGSGNTGELFF.

The J gene is TRBJ1-2, the V gene TRBV27; TRBD1 matches 8 bases. CDR1 and CDR2 from the germline V gene are MNHEY and SMNVEV (reference sequence). V gave up 5 bases and J gave up 8 bases; unmatched junction bases: 13. This CDR3 comprises 15 residues. The CDR3 region is CASSRRQDRVAGYTF. DNA for the CDR3: TGTGCCAGCAGTCGACGCCAGGACAGGGTGGCCGGCTACACCTTC.

This chain joins TRBV5-4 and TRBJ1-2; D is unclear. V lost 0 bases and J lost 4, with 7 bases in between. This CDR3 comprises 13 residues. Germline V gene data show CDR1 as SGHNT and CDR2 as YYREEE (reference sequence). CDR3 in amino acids: CASSLDGGYGYTF. The CDR3 DNA sequence: TGTGCCAGCAGCTTGGACGGAGGCTATGGCTACACCTTC. Filled out from reference TRBV5-4 and TRBJ1-2, the complete variable domain reads ETGVTQSPTHLIKTRGQQVTLRCSSQSGHNTVSWYQQALGQGPQFIFQYYREEENGRGNFPPRFSGLQFPNYSSELNVNALELDDSALYLCASSLDGGYGYTFGSGTRLTVV.

The chain employs TRBV19 and TRBJ2-1; 12 bases match TRBD2. The CDR3 has 15 amino acids. Unmatched junction bases numbered 4, after V lost 3 bases and J lost 7 bases. Per germline, CDR1 LNHDA and CDR2 SQIVND (reference sequence). CDR3 DNA: TGTGCCAGTAGTATCGCGGGGACTAGCGGGAATGAGCAGTTCTTC. It specifies CASSIAGTSGNEQFF.

This chain links TRBV27 with TRBJ1-6, with D perhaps matching TRBD1 (5 bases). The CDR3 loop spans 15 amino acids. CDR1 and CDR2 (germline): MNHEY, SMNVEV (reference sequence). The V end lost 1 base, the J end lost 7 bases, and 11 bases lay between the germline ends. CDR3 sequence reads: CASSLYGDRNSPLHF. The CDR3 nucleotides read TGTGCCAGCAGTTTATATGGGGACCGAAATTCACCCCTCCACTTT.

The chain recombines TRBV6-1 with TRBJ2-3; D ambiguous. This CDR3 region has 11 residues. Germline CDR1 is MNHNS and CDR2 is SASEGT. Trimming pared 3 bases from V and 7 bases from J, leaving 5 bases between. The CDR3: CASSDLNTQYF. The CDR3 DNA sequence: TGTGCCAGCAGTGATTTGAATACGCAGTATTTT.

The chain has TRBV19 and TRBJ1-4; 9 nucleotides line up with TRBD1. Germline CDR1 reads LNHDA; CDR2 reads SQIVND (reference sequence). The CDR3 is 15 amino acids. V gave up 3 bases and J gave up 7 bases; unmatched junction bases: 6. The CDR3 reads CASSMGTGGVEKLFF. The CDR3 nucleotides read TGTGCCAGTAGTATGGGCACAGGGGGCGTTGAAAAACTGTTTTTT.

In this sample, this clone turned up a few times. V is TRBV18 and J is TRBJ1-1; tentatively, D is TRBD1 (6 bases). This CDR3 contains 14 residues. With 4 bases removed from V and 5 bases from J, the gap between germline ends came to 14 bases. Germline lookup yields CDR1 KGHSH and CDR2 LQKENI. The CDR3, as DNA: TGTGCCAGCTCACTCACAGGGCCACGGACTGAAGCTTTCTTT. Translated: CASSLTGPRTEAFF.

The chain links TRBV19 to TRBJ1-1; D possibly corresponds to TRBD1 (6 bases). Germline-derived CDR1 and CDR2 are LNHDA and SQIVND (reference sequence). CDR3 length: 15 amino acids. V lost 7 bases and J 2 bases, leaving 17 bases between the germline ends. CDR3 bases: TGTGCCAGTAACCCAGCGGACAGCGATAACACTGAAGCTTTCTTT. It codes for CASNPADSDNTEAFF.

This clone appeared once. The chain combines TRBV29-1 with TRBJ2-1; 9 positions agree with TRBD1. Germline-derived CDR1 and CDR2 are SQVTM and ANQGSEA. V trimming: 6 bases; J trimming: 8 bases; junction bases outside the gene matches: 11. The CDR3 runs 14 residues. CDR3 amino acids: CSVYRGPMSHEQFF. Written as DNA, the CDR3 is TGCAGCGTCTACAGGGGGCCCATGTCCCATGAGCAGTTCTTC.

The V call is TRBV28, the J call TRBJ1-3, with D unresolved. The CDR3 is 16 residues long. Between the trimmed V and J ends, which lost 2 bases and 0 bases, there was a span of 11 bases. CDR1 MDHEN and CDR2 SYDVKM come from the germline V gene. This CDR3 reads CASSLQAPNSGNTIYF. Written as DNA, the CDR3 is TGTGCCAGCAGTTTACAGGCCCCGAACTCTGGAAACACCATATATTTT.

This chain connects TRBV6-4 to TRBJ2-2, with 14 positions matching TRBD2. Germline V CDR1 and CDR2: MRHNA, SNTAGT. The CDR3 spans 17 residues. With 10 bases clipped from V and 1 base from J, the junction kept 8 bases outside the gene matches. In nucleotides, the CDR3 is TGTGCCACCTTGAGAGGGACTAGCGGGGGGAACACCGGGGAGCTGTTTTTT. Translated: CATLRGTSGGNTGELFF.

CDR3 protein: CASSPSLGSNQPQHF. The CDR3 DNA sequence: TGTGCCAGCTCACCCAGCCTGGGAAGCAATCAGCCCCAGCATTTT. The genes are TRBV18 and TRBJ1-5; no firm D call. CDR3 length: 15 residues. Trimming shortened V by 3 bases and J by 1 base, and 10 bases separated the two germline ends. Germline loops: CDR1 KGHSH, CDR2 LQKENI. The entire variable domain, with the rest obtained from reference TRBV18 and TRBJ1-5, is as follows: NAGVMQNPRHLVRRRGQEARLRCSPMKGHSHVYWYRQLPEEGLKFMVYLQKENIIDESGMPKERFSAEFPKEGPSILRIQQVVRGDSAAYFCASSPSLGSNQPQHFGDGTRLSIL.

The chain couples TRBV6-5 to TRBJ1-1; 8 nucleotides agree with TRBD1. Germline CDR1 reads MNHEY; CDR2 reads SVGAGI. This CDR3 spans 14 amino acids. Trimming cost V 5 bases and J 1 base; bases outside gene matches: 3. Here the CDR3 reads CASSRGQGNTEAFF. DNA of the CDR3: TGTGCCAGCAGTCGCGGACAGGGGAACACTGAAGCTTTCTTT.

V usage is TRBV6-1 and J usage is TRBJ2-7; a weak D match, TRBD2 (6 bases). The CDR3 consists of 14 residues. Germline assignment: CDR1 MNHNS and CDR2 SASEGT. V was pared by 2 bases and J by 9 bases, with 17 bases between. In DNA form, the CDR3 reads TGTGCCAGCAGTGAAAAGGGACGGGGGAACGGGCAGTACTTC. Protein: CASSEKGRGNGQYF.